This T cell receptor beta chain was identified during a study of blood T cell repertoires in COVID-19. The overall study: Sites in the United States, Italy and Spain provided acute and convalescent COVID-19 samples. The cDNA or gDNA used as material had been derived from T cells, B-cell-depleted T cells, or PBMCs.

Original methodology: Amplification of reference gene primers provided the estimated nucleated cell counts. Some clones are missing from TCRdb's copy, which holds only in-frame ones; the method was immunoSEQ multiplex PCR. V, J and clone size are taken as reported in that table, and D and trimming were inferred from the DNA itself. The top ten clones hold about 9.9% of a sample with about 78,000 clones, 77% of them seen once. Germline V gene sequence: CDR1 MDHEN, CDR2 SYDVKM. Unmatched junction bases numbered 2, after V lost 4 bases and J lost 4 bases. The CDR3 is 14 amino acids. Sequencing was performed on peripheral blood. This chain connects TRBV28 to TRBJ1-4, with 8 bases that match TRBD1. The sequence derives from a human donor in a cohort sampled during active COVID-19. The CDR3 DNA sequence: TGTGCCAGCAGTTCGACAGGGGATAATGAAAAACTGTTTTTT. Translation: CASSSTGDNEKLFF.